A selection of T cell receptor beta chains follows, all from one sample in a study of cytomegalovirus exposure and HLA in healthy donors. Profiled with immunoSEQ multiplex PCR; TCRdb holds only in-frame clones, not every one. The sample records some 120,000 clones, under 85% being singletons. Sequencing was carried out using PBMCs. The receptor source for this set is a woman aged 45 to 65 in good health and CMV-seropositive. CDR3s include the opening cysteine and the closing phenylalanine or tryptophan. Each record gives: J gene, V gene, D gene, clone size, CDR3 length, CDR3 DNA, CDR3 protein. The D gene is left open where the match is weak. Rows may omit the clone size; those that give it use once, few, many or a size class.

TRBJ1-1	TRBV5-1	.	.	16	TGCGCCAGCAGCTCCCTCTTCCAGGGGAAGGGCACTGAAGCTTTCTTT	CASSSLFQGKGTEAFF
TRBJ1-1	TRBV4-3	.	many	13	TGCGCCAGCAGCCTGGACAGGAACACTGAAGCTTTCTTT	CASSLDRNTEAFF
TRBJ2-3	TRBV30	TRBD2	.	14	TGTGCCGGGAAAACGGGACTACACACAGATACGCAGTATTTT	CAGKTGLHTDTQYF
TRBJ2-5	TRBV4-2	TRBD2	.	16	TGTGCCAGCAGCCGAAATAGCGGGAGGGCCACGGAGACCCAGTACTTC	CASSRNSGRATETQYF
TRBJ2-5	TRBV27	TRBD1	.	16	TGTGCCAGCAGTCGCCGGGACAGGGGGCCGGTAGAGACCCAGTACTTC	CASSRRDRGPVETQYF
TRBJ2-3	TRBV4-2	TRBD1	.	17	TGTGCCAGCAGCCAACCCTCCGGGACAGGGAGGGCAGATACGCAGTATTTT	CASSQPSGTGRADTQYF
TRBJ1-3	TRBV30	.	.	15	TGTGCCTGGAACCGGGGGACCAACTCTGGAAACACCATATATTTT	CAWNRGTNSGNTIYF
TRBJ1-1	TRBV6-1	TRBD1	.	13	TGTGCCAGCAGGTGGACAGGGGGGACTGAAGCTTTCTTT	CASRWTGGTEAFF
TRBJ1-2	TRBV4-1	TRBD1	once	15	TGCGCCAGCAGCCACGGGGGACAGGGGGCGCGTGGCTACACCTTC	CASSHGGQGARGYTF
TRBJ1-2	TRBV5-1	.	.	13	TGCGCCAGCAGCCTCCTAGCTAACTATGGCTACACCTTC	CASSLLANYGYTF
TRBJ2-7	TRBV7-9	.	.	14	TGTGCCAGCAGCTTTCCCGGGACTGGTTACGAGCAGTACTTC	CASSFPGTGYEQYF
TRBJ2-1	TRBV4-1	.	few	14	TGCGCCAGCAGAGCCAGCGGACTGTACAATGAGCAGTTCTTC	CASRASGLYNEQFF
TRBJ2-5	TRBV27	.	.	14	TGTGCCAGCCGGGTTCCGGGGAACCAAGAGACCCAGTACTTC	CASRVPGNQETQYF
TRBJ2-1	TRBV5-6	TRBD1	.	14	TGTGCCAGCAGCTTGGGGACAGGGGTCCATGAGCAGTTCTTC	CASSLGTGVHEQFF
TRBJ2-2	TRBV18	.	.	14	TGTGCCAGCTCACGCGCCCAGAACACCGGGGAGCTGTTTTTT	CASSRAQNTGELFF
TRBJ2-7	TRBV5-4	TRBD1	few	15	TGTGCCAGCAGCTCGCGGTGGGACAGGGACTACGAGCAGTACTTC	CASSSRWDRDYEQYF
TRBJ2-7	TRBV4-1	.	.	13	TGCGCCAGCAGCCATCAAAGTCAGTCCGAGCAGTACTTC	CASSHQSQSEQYF
TRBJ2-3	TRBV5-5	TRBD2	.	17	TGTGCCAGCAGCTTGGGTCCGACTAGCGGGGGCACAGATACGCAGTATTTT	CASSLGPTSGGTDTQYF
TRBJ1-6	TRBV11-1	.	few	16	TGTGCCAGCAGCGGATTACAGGGCTCCTATAATTCACCCCTCCACTTT	CASSGLQGSYNSPLHF
TRBJ2-5	TRBV9	.	.	13	TGTGCCAGCAGCGTAGATCCTCGGGGGACCCAGTACTTC	CASSVDPRGTQYF
TRBJ2-3	TRBV11-3	TRBD2	.	16	TGTGCCAGCAGCTTCGACCCGACTAGCGTCGTAGATACGCAGTATTTT	CASSFDPTSVVDTQYF
TRBJ1-2	TRBV5-1	.	.	14	TGCGCCAGCAAGCTGGACAGTGCTAACTATGGCTACACCTTC	CASKLDSANYGYTF
TRBJ1-2	TRBV19	.	.	13	TGTGCCAGTACCCACTCCCAGGTCTATGGCTACACCTTC	CASTHSQVYGYTF
TRBJ1-6	TRBV6-6	.	.	15	TGTGCCAGCAGTTACTCGACCGGGTGGCATTCACCCCTCCACTTT	CASSYSTGWHSPLHF